In this sample, the clone carrying this T cell receptor (beta chain) turned up a few times. Its antigen is not known. The sample comes from a study of vaccination and CD4 T cells after COVID-19. Study-level findings and limits: Vaccine-specific clones numbering 304 of 307 showed spike mono-reactivity in convalescent patients.

This CDR3 region has 13 residues. Trimming pared 5 bases from V and 7 bases from J, leaving 15 bases between. Germline V lookup: CDR1 DFQATT, CDR2 SNEGSKA (reference sequence). Treatment indicated: roughly 11-day PBMC culture with coronavirus spike peptide pools or control peptides (ViraFEST assay). Gathered ahead of the COVID-19 pandemic (2011-2018) were the CD4+ T cells of the unexposed donor. Investigators exposed CD4+ T cells from unexposed donors to SARS-CoV-2 S/N and four cold-coronavirus spikes, as cells permitted. With the Oncomine TCR Beta short-read assay, DNA from cultured CD4+ T cells was sequenced. One entry per CDR3 protein results from TCRdb running MiXCR on the PCR reads. In the table there are 7,000 or so distinct CDR3 sequences, less than 40% of which are singletons.

Sequenced material: CD4+ T cells from blood, cultured in vitro. The chain couples TRBV20-1 to TRBJ2-1; D unresolved. The source of this sequence is a human donor in good health. The CDR3 loop reads CSALQGPPNEQFF. In DNA, the CDR3 is TGCAGTGCTCTTCAAGGGCCCCCAAATGAGCAGTTCTTC.